One and the same sample provided the 20 T cell receptor beta chains below, sequenced in a study of blood T cell repertoires in COVID-19. Only in-frame clones appear in the TCRdb table, and some are missing; sequencing was by immunoSEQ multiplex PCR. The table lists 100,000 to 110,000 clones, about 89% of them singletons, with about 1.9% in the top ten. Sequencing used peripheral blood. The origin of the receptors is a man aged 45-65 years with active COVID-19.

The genes are TRBV6-5 and TRBJ1-2; weak D call: TRBD1 (6 bases). Germline V gene lookup returns CDR1 MNHEY and CDR2 SVGAGI. V was cut by 5 bases and J by 8 bases, with 9 bases left in between. The CDR3 runs to 11 residues. The CDR3 reads CASSTTGGYTF. The DNA of the CDR3 is TGTGCCAGCAGTACGACAGGCGGCTACACCTTC.

The gene calls are TRBV29-1 and TRBJ2-4, with D possibly being TRBD2 (6 bases). This CDR3 is 13 amino acids long. Germline V gene lookup returns CDR1 SQVTM and CDR2 ANQGSEA. With 6 bases removed from V and 0 bases from J, the gap between germline ends came to 9 bases. CDR3 residues: CSVVGGAKNIQYF. CDR3 in DNA: TGCAGCGTCGTCGGGGGAGCCAAAAACATTCAGTACTTC.

V gene TRBV6-6 combines with J gene TRBJ1-2; D remains unclear. The V gene's germline CDR1 is MNHNY and CDR2 SVGAGI (reference sequence). V lost 6 bases and J lost 4, with 12 bases in between. This CDR3 region has 13 residues. The DNA of the CDR3 is TGTGCCAGCAGACCGACACAAATCTATGGCTACACCTTC. Translation gives CASRPTQIYGYTF.

The chain combines TRBV6-6 with TRBJ1-5; D is unresolved. There are 15 residues in the CDR3. V was cut by 7 bases and J by 2 bases, with 15 bases left in between. CDR1 and CDR2 (germline): MNHNY, SVGAGI (reference sequence). Here the CDR3 reads CASTQAIRGNQPQHF. The CDR3 region has the DNA TGTGCCAGCACGCAGGCGATAAGAGGCAATCAGCCCCAGCATTTT.

As regards this clone: The identical CDR3 is also encoded by other nucleotide sequences in the sample. The rearrangement uses TRBV30 and TRBJ1-1, with D possibly TRBD1 on 6 matching bases. Trimming cost V 1 base and J 4 bases, with 10 bases left between them. This CDR3 is 13 amino acids long. Germline assignment: CDR1 GTSNPN and CDR2 SVGIG (reference sequence). The CDR3 DNA follows: TGTGCCTGGAGTGCGACAGGCCCCACTGAAGCTTTCTTT. Protein sequence: CAWSATGPTEAFF. The variable domain in full, completed from reference TRBV30 and TRBJ1-1, reads SQTIHQWPATLVQPVGSPLSLECTVEGTSNPNLYWYRQAAGRGLQLLFYSVGIGQISSEVPQNLSASRPQDRQFILSSKKLLLSDSGFYLCAWSATGPTEAFFGQGTRLTVV.

The J gene is TRBJ1-2, the V gene TRBV5-6, with a weak D call TRBD1 (6 bases). Trimming stripped 4 bases from V and 4 bases from J, with 17 bases between. Germline V gene lookup returns CDR1 SGHDT and CDR2 YYEEEE. The CDR3 runs 15 residues. CDR3 DNA: TGTGCCAGCAGCCCAGGGGATTCCCCTCTCTATGGCTACACCTTC. The encoded protein is CASSPGDSPLYGYTF. Looking up the rest from reference TRBV5-6 and TRBJ1-2 gives the full variable domain: DAGVTQSPTHLIKTRGQQVTLRCSPKSGHDTVSWYQQALGQGPQFIFQYYEEEERQRGNFPDRFSGHQFPNYSSELNVNALLLGDSALYLCASSPGDSPLYGYTFGSGTRLTVV.

The V gene is TRBV24-1, the J gene TRBJ2-2; 12 positions match TRBD2. Germline values: CDR1 KGHDR, CDR2 SFDVKD. Trimming removed 3 bases from V and 6 bases from J; junction bases left unmatched: 10. The CDR3 length is 18 residues. The CDR3 sequence is CATSDPLAGGGLSGELFF. The DNA for the CDR3 is TGTGCCACCAGTGATCCGCTAGCGGGAGGGGGTTTATCCGGGGAGCTGTTTTTT.

The sample holds one count of this clone. This chain joins TRBV6-6 and TRBJ2-3, with 8 bases that match TRBD2. Germline CDR1 and CDR2: MNHNY and SVGAGI (reference sequence). Trimming removed 6 bases from V and 5 bases from J; junction bases left unmatched: 4. The CDR3 loop spans 13 amino acids. CDR3 sequence: CASRALAGDTQYF. The DNA for the CDR3 is TGTGCCAGCAGGGCCCTAGCGGGAGATACGCAGTATTTT.

This chain links TRBV3-1 (or the pseudogene TRBV3-2) with TRBJ2-7, with 7 bases that match TRBD2. CDR1 is LGHDT, CDR2 YNNKEL, per germline (reference sequence). CDR3 length: 14 amino acids. V gave up 6 bases and J gave up 3 bases; unmatched junction bases: 8. The CDR3 loop reads CASRESTSRYEQYF. As DNA, the CDR3 is TGTGCCAGCAGAGAATCGACTAGCCGCTACGAGCAGTACTTC.

The rearrangement joins TRBV12-3 or TRBV12-4 to TRBJ1-1, with a possible D match to TRBD1 (5 bases). The CDR3 contains 12 residues. The V end lost 6 bases, the J end lost 11 bases, and 16 bases lay between the germline ends. CDR3 region: CASSTGGFRAFF. CDR3 nucleotides: TGTGCCAGCAGCACAGGTGGTTTCAGGGCTTTCTTT.

The chain combines TRBV12-2 with TRBJ2-7; TRBD2 reflects the table's D call only, with no check against the DNA. TRBV12-2 is annotated as a pseudogene. The CDR3 has 15 amino acids. CDR3 coding DNA: TGTGCAAGTCGCTTTTACCCCCGCCTGAGGTACGAGCAGTACTTC. Amino acids: CASRFYPRLRYEQYF.

The rearrangement links TRBV6-5 to TRBJ1-2, with D possibly TRBD1 on 5 matching bases. This CDR3 has 14 residues. Trimming shortened V by 8 bases and J by 5 bases, and 18 bases separated the two germline ends. The germline V gene has CDR1 MNHEY and CDR2 SVGAGI. The CDR3 DNA follows: TGTGCCAGCGGGGACCAGGGACTTTTATATGGCTACACCTTC. This translates into CASGDQGLLYGYTF.

V is TRBV5-1 and J is TRBJ2-1; D might be TRBD1 (6 bases). The CDR3 spans 14 residues. Trimming took off 3 bases at V and 5 bases at J, with 12 bases between the two ends. The germline CDR1 and CDR2 sequences are SGHRS and YFSETQ. CDR3 in DNA: TGCGCCAGCAGCTCGCCCAACAGGGACAATGAGCAGTTCTTC. This translates into CASSSPNRDNEQFF.

V and J are TRBV5-6 and TRBJ2-2; 7 bases line up with TRBD1. Germline CDR1 SGHDT, CDR2 YYEEEE. This CDR3 is 17 amino acids long. V was pared by 0 bases and J by 2 bases, with 7 bases of the junction left unmatched. The CDR3 DNA sequence: TGTGCCAGCAGCTTGGGGGGTCGGGACAGAAACACCGGGGAGCTGTTTTTT. Protein product: CASSLGGRDRNTGELFF.

This chain's CDR3 is CASSIGASGNTIYF. CDR3 nucleotide sequence: TGTGCCAGTAGTATAGGGGCATCTGGAAACACCATATATTTT. J is TRBJ1-3 and V is TRBV19, with D unclear. The CDR3 has 14 amino acids. Germline loops: CDR1 LNHDA, CDR2 SQIVND (reference sequence). The V and J ends lost 1 base and 1 base respectively, with 5 bases between them.

This chain joins TRBV2 and TRBJ1-2, with D maybe TRBD1 (5 bases). Germline CDR1 SNHLY, CDR2 FYNNEI. This CDR3 contains 16 residues. The V end was cut by 4 bases, the J end by 6 bases, with 21 bases between. The CDR3 here is CASSVDGAGVIDGYTF. CDR3 in DNA: TGTGCCAGCAGTGTGGACGGGGCGGGGGTTATCGATGGCTACACCTTC.

The rearrangement uses TRBV30 and TRBJ1-1, with TRBD1 identical over 8 bases. Per germline, CDR1 GTSNPN and CDR2 SVGIG (reference sequence). The CDR3 runs 14 residues. V shed 8 bases, J shed 0 bases, and the junction held 8 bases outside the gene matches. In DNA, the CDR3 is TGTGCCGGATGGACAGGGAACATGAACACTGAAGCTTTCTTT. This sequence encodes CAGWTGNMNTEAFF.

CDR3 residues: CASSRRRRGDSYEQYV. The CDR3 DNA sequence: TGTGCCAGCAGTCGCCGCCGGCGGGGCGACTCCTACGAGCAGTACGTC. The V call is TRBV2, the J call TRBJ2-7, with a possible D match to TRBD2 (6 bases). Trimming removed 5 bases from V and 0 bases from J, with 17 bases in between. The CDR3 totals 16 residues. CDR1 and CDR2 (germline): SNHLY, FYNNEI.

The chain uses TRBV5-1 and TRBJ1-4; the D gene is possibly TRBD1 (5 bases). In germline, CDR1 is SGHRS, CDR2 YFSETQ. V gave up 4 bases and J gave up 4 bases, with 8 bases separating them. The CDR3 length is 13 residues. CDR3 coding DNA: TGCGCCAGCAGCCCCGACAGTAATGAAAAACTGTTTTTT. It encodes CASSPDSNEKLFF.

The chain carries TRBV5-6 and TRBJ1-2, with 7 bases fitting TRBD1. CDR3 size: 13 residues. V shed 4 bases, J shed 4 bases, and the junction held 4 bases outside the gene matches. CDR1 and CDR2 (germline): SGHDT, YYEEEE. CDR3 coding DNA: TGTGCCAGCAGCCGCGACAGGGCCTATGGCTACACCTTC. Translated, it gives CASSRDRAYGYTF.